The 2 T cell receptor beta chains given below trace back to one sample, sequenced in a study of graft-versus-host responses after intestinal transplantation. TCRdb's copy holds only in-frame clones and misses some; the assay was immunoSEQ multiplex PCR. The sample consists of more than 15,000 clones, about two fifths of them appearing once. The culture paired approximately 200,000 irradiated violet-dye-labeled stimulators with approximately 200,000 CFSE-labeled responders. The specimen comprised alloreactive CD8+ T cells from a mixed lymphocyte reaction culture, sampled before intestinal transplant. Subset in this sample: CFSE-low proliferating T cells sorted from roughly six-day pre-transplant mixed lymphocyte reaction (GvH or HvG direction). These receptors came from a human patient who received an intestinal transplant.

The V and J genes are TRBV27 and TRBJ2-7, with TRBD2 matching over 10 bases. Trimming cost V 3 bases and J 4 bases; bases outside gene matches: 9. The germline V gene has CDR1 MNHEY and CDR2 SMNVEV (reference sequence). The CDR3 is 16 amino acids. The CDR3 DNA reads TGTGCCAGCAGTTTTGTAGGGCCTAGCGGGAGTTACGAGCAGTACTTC. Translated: CASSFVGPSGSYEQYF.

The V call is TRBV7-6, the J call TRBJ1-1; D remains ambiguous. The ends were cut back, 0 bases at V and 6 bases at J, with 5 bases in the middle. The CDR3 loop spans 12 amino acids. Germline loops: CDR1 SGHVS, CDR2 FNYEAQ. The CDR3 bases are TGTGCCAGCAGCTTAGCAGGGTCTGAAGCTTTCTTT. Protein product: CASSLAGSEAFF. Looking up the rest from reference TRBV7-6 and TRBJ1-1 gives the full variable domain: GAGVSQSPRYKVTKRGQDVALRCDPISGHVSLYWYRQALGQGPEFLTYFNYEAQQDKSGLPNDRFSAERPEGSISTLTIQRTEQRDSAMYRCASSLAGSEAFFGQGTRLTVV.